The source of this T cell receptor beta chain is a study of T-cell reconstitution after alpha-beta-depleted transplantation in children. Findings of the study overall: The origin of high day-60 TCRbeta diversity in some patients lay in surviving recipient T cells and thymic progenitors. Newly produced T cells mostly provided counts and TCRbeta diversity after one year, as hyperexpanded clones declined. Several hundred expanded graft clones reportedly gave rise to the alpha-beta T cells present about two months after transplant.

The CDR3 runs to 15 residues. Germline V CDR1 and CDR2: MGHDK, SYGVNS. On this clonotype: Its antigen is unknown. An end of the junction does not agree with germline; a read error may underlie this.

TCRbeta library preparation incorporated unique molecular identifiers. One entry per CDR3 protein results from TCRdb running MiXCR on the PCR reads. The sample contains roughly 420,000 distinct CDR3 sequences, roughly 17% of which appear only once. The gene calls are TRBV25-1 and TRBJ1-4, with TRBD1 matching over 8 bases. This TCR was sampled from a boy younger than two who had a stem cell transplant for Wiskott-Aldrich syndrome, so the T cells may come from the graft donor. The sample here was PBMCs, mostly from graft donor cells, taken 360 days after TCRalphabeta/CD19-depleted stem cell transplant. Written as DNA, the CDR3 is TGTGCCAGCAGTGATCCGGACAGGGTTAATGAAGAACTGTTTTTT. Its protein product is CASSDPDRVNEELFF.